This T cell receptor (beta chain) was recorded in a study of T cell responses to AZD1222 COVID-19 vaccine (dated by TCRdb to the early 2020s). Regarding the complete study: TCR sequencing covered over 230 trial participants: nearly 210 given two doses of AZD1222 and 26 given two doses of MenACWY control vaccine. Trial participants were enrolled into age subgroups of 18-55, 56-69 and 70-plus years, which contained about 150, 27 and 61 TCR-sequenced participants, respectively.

Including cysteine and phenylalanine, the CDR3 has 15 amino acids. Only CDR3 DNA is held: 45 bases, read in frame from base 1. The CDR3 regions of human TCRbeta chains were subjected to immunosequencing. In the authors' own workflow: TCRs in the repertoires were compared against a reference library of SARS-CoV-2-specific TCRs that had been generated with the MIRA antigen-specificity platform. Breadth was defined as the fraction of unique TCRs that were SARS-CoV-2-associated. Depth was defined as the fraction of total T cells that were SARS-CoV-2-associated. Each spike-specific TCR was assigned to its reactive spike region and to a CD4 or CD8 class using the MIRA data. Log10-transformed breadth and depth values were compared by one-way ANOVA with Sidak's multiple comparisons tests. TCRdb took over this immuneACCESS table, retaining in-frame rearrangements with V and J assigned. Such tables are incomplete; in checked studies, under half of the missing clones stem from an unresolved V gene, and the remainder is unexplained. V and J calls and clone size are those listed in that table; D and trimming were worked out from the DNA. This sample has some 60,000 clones in its table, and around 80% of those were observed once. About 3.5% of the sample goes to the ten largest clones.

Of note for this clone: Its antigen specificity is not known. No per-base quality is available; no much larger clone lies one base away.

Sample time point, as interpreted from the label and publication: about 28 days (+/-7) after the second vaccine dose. Because spike-specific TCR depth and breadth did not differ between the two schedules, AZD1222 recipients who got a second dose at roughly 4 weeks were pooled with those who got a second dose at roughly 12 weeks. Samples from vaccinated people were obtained from the UK trials COV001 and COV002, which included a single-blind randomized controlled phase 2/3 trial of AZD1222 (ChAdOx1 nCoV-19) in healthy adults. Trial participant PBMC samples were collected at day 0 and day 28 after the second dose for TCRbeta chain sequencing. The investigation overall reported the following: A significant rise in spike-specific TCR breadth and depth was observed after two AZD1222 doses relative to day 0 and relative to MenACWY recipients. Conclusions about previously exposed vaccinees are limited because only a handful of AZD1222 recipients were SARS-CoV-2 seropositive at baseline. CD4 TCRs associated with the vaccine covered the entire spike protein, and the dominant responses were in regions 160-218 and 743-854. Participants were mostly white British, with more females than males. The authors suggested clonal diversity may have been underestimated. In the small 56-69-year group, the increase in depth fell short of significance, most likely because of low power. Reportedly, almost half of the unique spike-specific TCRs recognized epitopes lying outside the regions that are mutated in the B.1.351 and B.1.1.7 variants. Because no day 14 peak-response samples were available, repertoires were characterized only after the peak T cell response.

The sequence links TRBV21-1 to TRBJ2-2. TRBV21-1 is recorded as a pseudogene. This sample comprised peripheral blood, obtained 28 days after the second AZD1222 dose. The TCR sequence derives from an adult who received the AZD1222 COVID-19 vaccine. The nucleotide sequence reads TGTGCCAGCAGCAGACTGGGACGGGTCACCGGGGAGCTGTTTTTT. This codes for CASSRLGRVTGELFF.